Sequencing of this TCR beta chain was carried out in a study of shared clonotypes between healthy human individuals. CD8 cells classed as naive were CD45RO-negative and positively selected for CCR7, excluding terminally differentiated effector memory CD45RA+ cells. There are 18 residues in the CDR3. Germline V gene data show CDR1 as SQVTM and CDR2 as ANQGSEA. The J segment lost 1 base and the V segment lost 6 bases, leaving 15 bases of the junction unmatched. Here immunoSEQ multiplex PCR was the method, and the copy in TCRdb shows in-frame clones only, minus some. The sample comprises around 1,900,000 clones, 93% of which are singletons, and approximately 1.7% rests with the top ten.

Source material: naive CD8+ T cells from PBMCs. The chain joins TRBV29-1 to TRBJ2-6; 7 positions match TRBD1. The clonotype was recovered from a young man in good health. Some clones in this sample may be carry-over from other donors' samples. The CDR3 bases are TGCAGCGTACTAGACCAACCCGGGACAGAGTCTGGGGCCAACGTCCTGACTTTC. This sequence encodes CSVLDQPGTESGANVLTF.